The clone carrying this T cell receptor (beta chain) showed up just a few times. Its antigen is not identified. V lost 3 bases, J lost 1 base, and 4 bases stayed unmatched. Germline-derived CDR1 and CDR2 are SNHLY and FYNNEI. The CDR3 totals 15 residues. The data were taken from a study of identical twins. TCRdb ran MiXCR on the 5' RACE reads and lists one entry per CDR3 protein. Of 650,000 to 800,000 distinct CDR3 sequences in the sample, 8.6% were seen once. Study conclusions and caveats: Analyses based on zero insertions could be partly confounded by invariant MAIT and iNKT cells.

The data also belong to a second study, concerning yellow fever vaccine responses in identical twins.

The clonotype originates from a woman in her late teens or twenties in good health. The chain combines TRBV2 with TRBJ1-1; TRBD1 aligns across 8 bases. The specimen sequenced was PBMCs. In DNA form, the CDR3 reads TGTGCCAGCAGTGACCAGGACAGGGCGAACACTGAAGCTTTCTTT. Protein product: CASSDQDRANTEAFF.